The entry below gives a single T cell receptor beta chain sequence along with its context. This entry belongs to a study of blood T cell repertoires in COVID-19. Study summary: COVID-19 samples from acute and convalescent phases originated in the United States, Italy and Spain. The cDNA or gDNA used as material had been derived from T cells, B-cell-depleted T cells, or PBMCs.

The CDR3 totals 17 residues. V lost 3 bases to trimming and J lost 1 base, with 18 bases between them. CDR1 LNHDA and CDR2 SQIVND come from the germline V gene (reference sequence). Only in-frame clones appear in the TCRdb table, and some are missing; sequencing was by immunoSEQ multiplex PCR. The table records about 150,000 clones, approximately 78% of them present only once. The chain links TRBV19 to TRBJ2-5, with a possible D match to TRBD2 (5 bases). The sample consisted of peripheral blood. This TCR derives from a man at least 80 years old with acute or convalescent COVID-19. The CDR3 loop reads CASSMSGSFKFQETQYF. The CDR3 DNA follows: TGTGCCAGTAGTATGTCGGGGAGCTTCAAGTTCCAAGAGACCCAGTACTTC.